The clone carrying this TCR beta chain was detected only a few times. This sample is part of a study of early T cells in non-severe SARS-CoV-2 infection. This CDR3 contains 15 residues. V lost 1 base and J lost 7; bases outside the gene matches: 7. CDR1 and CDR2 from the germline V gene are SGHTA and FQGNSA. TCRdb called the 5' RACE reads again in MiXCR, with one record for every CDR3 protein. The data show 100,000 to 150,000 distinct CDR3 sequences, with 15% seen just once and around a fifth held by the top ten. This clonotype originated in an adult who was a healthcare worker with PCR-confirmed SARS-CoV-2 infection or an uninfected control (not recorded which). The sequenced sample consisted of whole blood. The V call is TRBV7-2, the J call TRBJ2-1, with TRBD2 matching 7 bases. CDR3 residues: CASSLGGGGSNEQFF. The CDR3 DNA reads as TGTGCCAGCAGCTTAGGTGGCGGGGGTAGTAATGAGCAGTTCTTC.